These 5 T cell receptor beta chains came from one sample sequenced in a study of cytomegalovirus exposure and HLA in healthy donors. PCR used 60 Vbeta primers and 13 Jbeta primers. Libraries were prepared by immunoSEQ multiplex PCR; TCRdb keeps only in-frame clonotypes and omits some of them. The top ten hold 5% to 7.5% of the sample, which has fewer than 150,000 clones, around 82% seen once. The sample taken for sequencing was PBMCs. Receptor source: a woman in her thirties or forties in good health and CMV-seropositive.

The V and J genes are TRBV14 and TRBJ1-3; D might be TRBD1 (6 bases). The CDR3 spans 16 residues. V gave up 5 bases and J gave up 0 bases, with 14 bases separating them. Germline V gene sequence: CDR1 SGHDN, CDR2 FVKESK. CDR3 loop: CASSESGQSSGNTIYF. CDR3 in DNA: TGTGCCAGCAGCGAATCCGGACAGAGCTCTGGAAACACCATATATTTT.

V gene TRBV5-4 combines with J gene TRBJ1-2; the match to TRBD1 covers 9 bases. Germline CDR1 and CDR2: SGHNT and YYREEE (reference sequence). The CDR3 spans 14 residues. With V trimmed by 4 bases and J by 3 bases, 4 bases remained unmatched. The CDR3 is CASSNTGGDYGYTF. DNA for the CDR3: TGTGCCAGCAGCAACACAGGGGGCGACTATGGCTACACCTTC.

As for this clone: The sample holds other DNA sequences that translate to the same CDR3. The V call is TRBV19, the J call TRBJ2-2, with D hard to call. Per germline, CDR1 LNHDA and CDR2 SQIVND (reference sequence). This CDR3 is 12 amino acids long. Deletions cut 5 bases from V and 4 bases from J, with 5 bases between. This chain's CDR3 is CASSSLTGELFF. The CDR3 DNA reads as TGTGCCAGTAGTTCACTCACCGGGGAGCTGTTTTTT.

This sequence joins TRBV10-3 and TRBJ1-2; 7 bases map to TRBD1. V lost 6 bases, J lost 4 bases, and 8 bases stayed unmatched. The CDR3 is 14 amino acids. Germline CDR1 is ENHRY and CDR2 is SYGVKD. DNA for the CDR3: TGTGCCATCAGGGGGGACAGACAATCCTATGGCTACACCTTC. Translated: CAIRGDRQSYGYTF.

The V gene is TRBV30, the J gene TRBJ1-4; 9 bases are a match to TRBD1. The CDR3 is made up of 13 amino acids. Germline loops: CDR1 GTSNPN, CDR2 SVGIG (reference sequence). V shed 4 bases and J 6 bases; nucleotides not matched to a gene: 3. DNA for the CDR3: TGTGCCTGGACACGGGACAGGGATGAAAAACTGTTTTTT. Its protein is CAWTRDRDEKLFF.